This T cell receptor (beta chain) was identified in a study of cytomegalovirus exposure and HLA in healthy donors. The PCR was carried out with 60 Vbeta primers and 13 Jbeta primers. Produced via immunoSEQ multiplex PCR; TCRdb's table is partial and in-frame only. The sample shows some 150,000 clones, approximately 80% of them seen only once. V was clipped by 2 bases and J by 4 bases, with 15 bases between them. This CDR3 region has 15 residues. CDR1 is GTSNPN, CDR2 SVGIG, per germline (reference sequence). Specimen: PBMCs. V gene TRBV30 combines with J gene TRBJ1-3; possible D gene TRBD1, 6 bases. This TCR derives from a man aged 18 to 35 in good health and CMV-seropositive. CDR3 amino acids: CAWSPNRVAGNTIYF. The CDR3 DNA reads TGTGCCTGGAGTCCGAACAGGGTAGCGGGAAACACCATATATTTT.